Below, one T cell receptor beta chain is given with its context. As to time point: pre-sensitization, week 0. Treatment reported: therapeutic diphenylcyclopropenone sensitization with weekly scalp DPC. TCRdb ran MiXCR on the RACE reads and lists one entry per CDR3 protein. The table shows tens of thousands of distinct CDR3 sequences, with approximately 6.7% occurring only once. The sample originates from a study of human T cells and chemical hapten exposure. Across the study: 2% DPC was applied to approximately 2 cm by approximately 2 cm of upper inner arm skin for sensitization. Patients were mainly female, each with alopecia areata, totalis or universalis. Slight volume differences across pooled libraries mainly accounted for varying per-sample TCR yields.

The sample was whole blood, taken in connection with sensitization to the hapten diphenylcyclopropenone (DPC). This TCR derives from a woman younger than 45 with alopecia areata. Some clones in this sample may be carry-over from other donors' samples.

The CDR3: CASSQKNSNQPQHF. DNA for the CDR3: TGTGCCAGCAGTCAAAAGAATAGCAATCAGCCCCAGCATTTT. The genes are TRBV2 and TRBJ1-5; D gene unclear. Trimming removed 5 bases at V and 0 bases at J, with 8 bases between. This CDR3 contains 14 residues. The germline V gene has CDR1 SNHLY and CDR2 FYNNEI.